Below, 10 T cell receptor beta chains from the same sample are listed, as sequenced in a study of blood T cell repertoires in COVID-19. Profiled with immunoSEQ multiplex PCR; TCRdb holds only in-frame clones, not every one. Of hundreds of thousands of clones listed, about 84% are singletons. The sample was PBMCs or T cells enriched from blood (not recorded which). The receptors derive from a woman in her 40s with acute COVID-19.

The V gene is TRBV7-2, the J gene TRBJ2-3; TRBD2 matches 8 bases. The CDR3 spans 11 residues. Germline V gene sequence: CDR1 SGHTA, CDR2 FQGNSA. V gave up 8 bases and J gave up 12 bases; unmatched junction bases: 7. CDR3 in DNA: TGTGCCAGCGCTACTAGCGGATCACAGTATTTT. It is translated as CASATSGSQYF.

This clone was detected a few times. The chain employs TRBV29-1 and TRBJ1-3; 7 nucleotides line up with TRBD1. V trimming: 4 bases; J trimming: 4 bases; junction bases outside the gene matches: 7. This CDR3 has 14 residues. The V gene's germline CDR1 is SQVTM and CDR2 ANQGSEA. CDR3 in amino acids: CSVGLGQVGNTIYF. As DNA, the CDR3 is TGCAGCGTTGGTCTCGGACAGGTGGGAAACACCATATATTTT.

The CDR3 region is CATSDLDGGNGYTF. CDR3 in DNA: TGTGCCACCAGTGACCTCGACGGAGGCAATGGCTACACCTTC. V is TRBV24-1 and J is TRBJ1-2; D not resolved. Trimming removed 4 bases at V and 6 bases at J, with 14 bases between. Per germline, CDR1 KGHDR and CDR2 SFDVKD. This CDR3 contains 14 residues.

J is TRBJ2-2 and V is TRBV19, with D tentatively TRBD1 (5 bases). V shed 3 bases and J shed 6 bases, with 14 bases lying between them. This CDR3 spans 15 amino acids. CDR1 is LNHDA, CDR2 SQIVND, per germline (reference sequence). CDR3 DNA: TGTGCCAGTAGTATCCCCGGCAGGGTGGCCGGGGAGCTGTTTTTT. It is translated as CASSIPGRVAGELFF.

The V gene is TRBV19, the J gene TRBJ1-2, with 9 nucleotides matching TRBD1. Germline CDR1 is LNHDA and CDR2 is SQIVND (reference sequence). The length of the CDR3 is 15 residues. Unmatched junction bases numbered 6, after V lost 3 bases and J lost 4 bases. In nucleotides, the CDR3 is TGTGCCAGTAGTATGGGGACAGGGAGAACCTATGGCTACACCTTC. It codes for CASSMGTGRTYGYTF.

This clone was seen a handful of times. The rearrangement joins TRBV5-1 to TRBJ2-5; D is perhaps TRBD2 (5 bases). Germline CDR1 and CDR2: SGHRS and YFSETQ. The V gene lost 2 bases and the J gene lost 4 bases, with 12 bases spanning the gap. The CDR3 consists of 14 residues. This CDR3 reads CASSFEGRAETQYF. The CDR3 coding sequence is TGCGCCAGCAGCTTTGAGGGAAGGGCAGAGACCCAGTACTTC.

V is TRBV9 and J is TRBJ2-1, with 12 bases matching TRBD2. In germline, CDR1 is SGDLS, CDR2 YYNGEE. Trimming at V came to 4 bases and at J to 6 bases, leaving 8 bases not matched to a gene. CDR3 length equals 16 residues. CDR3 bases: TGTGCCAGCAGCTTTTTGACTAGCGGGAGTACCAATGAGCAGTTCTTC. It yields the protein CASSFLTSGSTNEQFF.

This clone was observed many times. The V and J genes are TRBV6-4 and TRBJ2-2; 9 nucleotides agree with TRBD1. Germline CDR1 reads MRHNA; CDR2 reads SNTAGT. CDR3 size: 15 residues. The J segment lost 1 base and the V segment lost 5 bases, leaving 2 bases of the junction unmatched. The CDR3 DNA reads TGTGCCAGCAGTCCGGGACAGGGGAACACCGGGGAGCTGTTTTTT. Translating gives CASSPGQGNTGELFF.

The chain uses TRBV7-2 and TRBJ2-7; 8 bases agree with TRBD1. This CDR3 contains 15 residues. Trimming at V came to 5 bases and at J to 4 bases, leaving 10 bases not matched to a gene. Germline CDR1 is SGHTA and CDR2 is FQGNSA. CDR3 nucleotide sequence: TGTGCCAGCAGCCAGGGGGTACAGGGGGTTTACGAGCAGTACTTC. Translated: CASSQGVQGVYEQYF.

The V call is TRBV7-6, the J call TRBJ1-6; TRBD1 aligns across 9 bases. The germline CDR1 and CDR2 sequences are SGHVS and FNYEAQ. Trimming cost V 5 bases and J 9 bases; bases outside gene matches: 8. This CDR3 spans 15 amino acids. The DNA for the CDR3 is TGTGCCAGCAGCCCATCACAGGGGGCGTTTTCACCCCTCCACTTT. Encoded protein: CASSPSQGAFSPLHF.